These 30 T cell receptor beta chains originate from one sample sequenced in a study of cytomegalovirus exposure and HLA in healthy donors. Assay: immunoSEQ multiplex PCR; the TCRdb copy retains only in-frame clones and omits some. Here the sample spans under 400,000 clones, 70% to 90% being singletons. Sequencing used PBMCs. Receptor source: a man aged 25-45 years in good health and CMV-seronegative.

V and J are TRBV5-5 and TRBJ1-5, with 7 bases aligning to TRBD1. Germline assignment: CDR1 SGHKS and CDR2 YYEKEE (reference sequence). The junction had 4 bases not matched to a gene; V was cut back by 0 bases and J by 4 bases. The CDR3 is made up of 15 amino acids. The CDR3 nucleotides read TGTGCCAGCAGCTTGGACAGGGGTTATAATCAGCCCCAGCATTTT. Its translation is CASSLDRGYNQPQHF.

The V and J genes are TRBV20-1 and TRBJ2-5, with D perhaps TRBD2 (5 bases). The germline V gene encodes CDR1 DFQATT and CDR2 SNEGSKA (reference sequence). V was cut by 3 bases and J by 5 bases, with 7 bases left in between. The CDR3 spans 11 residues. CDR3 sequence (DNA): TGCAGTGCTAGGACTATGGAGACCCAGTACTTC. Residues: CSARTMETQYF.

The chain uses TRBV9 and TRBJ2-3; 8 bases map to TRBD2. This CDR3 is built from 13 residues. V shed 6 bases, J shed 4 bases, and the junction held 4 bases outside the gene matches. CDR1 and CDR2 from the germline V gene are SGDLS and YYNGEE. CDR3 sequence (DNA): TGTGCCAGCAACGGGGGGGAGGCAGATACGCAGTATTTT. This gives the protein CASNGGEADTQYF.

V is TRBV5-4 and J is TRBJ2-5; 9 nucleotides line up with TRBD2. Germline trimming cut 2 bases from V and 2 bases from J; bases unmatched to any gene: 4. Germline CDR1 is SGHNT and CDR2 is YYREEE (reference sequence). This CDR3 region has 15 residues. The CDR3 sequence is CASSLAGGLQETQYF. CDR3 in DNA: TGTGCCAGCAGCTTAGCGGGGGGTCTGCAAGAGACCCAGTACTTC.

The rearrangement links TRBV2 to TRBJ2-7; TRBD2 aligns across 10 bases. The germline V gene encodes CDR1 SNHLY and CDR2 FYNNEI. The J segment lost 5 bases and the V segment lost 6 bases, leaving 7 bases of the junction unmatched. The CDR3 extends over 14 amino acids. CDR3 coding DNA: TGTGCCAGCAGAAAACCGGGACTAGCGAACGAGCAGTACTTC. Residues: CASRKPGLANEQYF.

The V call is TRBV6-5, the J call TRBJ2-7; 12 bases match TRBD1. V gave up 6 bases and J gave up 5 bases; unmatched junction bases: 2. Germline V gives CDR1 MNHEY, CDR2 SVGAGI. This CDR3 spans 13 amino acids. The CDR3 nucleotides read TGTGCCAGCAGGGGGACAGGGGGCAACGAGCAGTACTTC. Translated: CASRGTGGNEQYF.

This CDR3 reads CASRLGVSGGETDTQYF. DNA for the CDR3: TGTGCCAGCCGCCTGGGTGTTAGCGGGGGAGAAACAGATACGCAGTATTTT. The rearrangement joins TRBV7-9 to TRBJ2-3; 9 bases fit TRBD2. This CDR3 is 17 amino acids long. Trimming cost V 8 bases and J 3 bases; bases outside gene matches: 15. CDR1 is SEHNR and CDR2 is FQNEAQ in the germline V gene (reference sequence). Complete variable domain (other parts from reference TRBV7-9 and TRBJ2-3): DTGVSQNPRHKITKRGQNVTFRCDPISEHNRLYWYRQTLGQGPEFLTYFQNEAQLEKSRLLSDRFSAERPKGSFSTLEIQRTEQGDSAMYLCASRLGVSGGETDTQYFGPGTRLTVL.

The chain joins TRBV5-5 to TRBJ1-1; D unclear. CDR3 length: 13 amino acids. CDR1 and CDR2 from the germline V gene are SGHKS and YYEKEE (reference sequence). V was shortened by 0 bases and J by 0 bases, with 3 bases between the two germline ends. The CDR3 sequence: CASSLAVNTEAFF. CDR3 sequence (DNA): TGTGCCAGCAGCTTGGCCGTGAACACTGAAGCTTTCTTT.

The V and J genes are TRBV9 and TRBJ2-7; maybe TRBD1 (7 bases). Germline-derived CDR1 and CDR2 are SGDLS and YYNGEE. V was shortened by 0 bases and J by 3 bases, with 25 bases between the two germline ends. CDR3 length: 19 residues. The CDR3 nucleotides read TGTGCCAGCAGCGTAGTCCCGCCAGGGGGGACAGTCTGGGTCTACGAGCAGTACTTC. Translating gives CASSVVPPGGTVWVYEQYF.

The J gene is TRBJ1-2, the V gene TRBV19; a possible D gene is TRBD1 (6 bases). CDR3 length equals 13 residues. V dropped 8 bases and J dropped 3 bases, with 13 bases sitting between them. Looked up from germline, CDR1 is LNHDA and CDR2 is SQIVND (reference sequence). The DNA for the CDR3 is TGTGCCAGTTCAGGGACACCCTACTATGGCTACACCTTC. Residues: CASSGTPYYGYTF.

V and J are TRBV15 and TRBJ1-2; tentative D call: TRBD1 (6 bases). Germline lookup yields CDR1 LNHNV and CDR2 YYDKDF (reference sequence). This CDR3 region has 16 residues. V was trimmed by 0 bases and J by 2 bases, leaving 13 bases between them. CDR3 sequence: CATSRDPTGSNYGYTF. The CDR3 coding sequence is TGTGCCACCAGCAGAGATCCAACAGGGAGCAACTATGGCTACACCTTC.

V is TRBV7-9 and J is TRBJ1-1; a weak D match, TRBD1 (5 bases). The germline V gene encodes CDR1 SEHNR and CDR2 FQNEAQ (reference sequence). The CDR3 runs 14 residues. V lost 3 bases and J 2 bases, leaving 10 bases between the germline ends. The chain's CDR3 is CASSLTDENTEAFF. The CDR3 nucleotides read TGTGCCAGCAGCTTGACAGACGAAAACACTGAAGCTTTCTTT. Complete variable domain (other parts from reference TRBV7-9 and TRBJ1-1): DTGVSQNPRHKITKRGQNVTFRCDPISEHNRLYWYRQTLGQGPEFLTYFQNEAQLEKSRLLSDRFSAERPKGSFSTLEIQRTEQGDSAMYLCASSLTDENTEAFFGQGTRLTVV.

The CDR3 DNA reads as TGTGCCAGCAGAATGGGGGGGCCCTATAATTCACCCCTCCACTTT. It translates to CASRMGGPYNSPLHF. The chain has TRBV6-1 and TRBJ1-6; D possibly corresponds to TRBD1 (6 bases). There are 15 residues in the CDR3. Trimming removed 6 bases at V and 2 bases at J, with 11 bases between. CDR1 and CDR2 (germline): MNHNS, SASEGT.

The rearrangement links TRBV28 to TRBJ1-3; 8 nucleotides agree with TRBD1. CDR1 MDHEN and CDR2 SYDVKM come from the germline V gene. Germline trimming cut 5 bases from V and 0 bases from J; bases unmatched to any gene: 9. The CDR3 covers 17 residues. The CDR3 protein is CASSEPRDRRSGNTIYF. DNA for the CDR3: TGTGCCAGCAGTGAACCCCGGGACAGGCGCTCTGGAAACACCATATATTTT.

V usage is TRBV19 and J usage is TRBJ1-2, with 7 bases that match TRBD1. Germline lookup yields CDR1 LNHDA and CDR2 SQIVND (reference sequence). The CDR3 runs to 15 residues. The V and J ends lost 5 bases and 1 base, in that order; junction bases with no gene match: 7. The CDR3 DNA reads TGTGCCAGTAGTCCTACAGGGGCCCGTAACTATGGCTACACCTTC. This gives the protein CASSPTGARNYGYTF.

This chain uses TRBV18 with TRBJ2-7; no definite D call. There are 14 residues in the CDR3. The germline V and J ends were trimmed by 2 bases and 2 bases, with 10 bases remaining between them. Per the germline V gene, CDR1 is KGHSH and CDR2 is LQKENI. CDR3 nucleotide sequence: TGTGCCAGCTCACCAAGCAGGCAAACCTACGAGCAGTACTTC. Translating it yields CASSPSRQTYEQYF.

This chain connects TRBV5-1 to TRBJ1-1; 8 bases fit TRBD1. The V gene's germline CDR1 is SGHRS and CDR2 YFSETQ. With V trimmed by 5 bases and J by 9 bases, 6 bases remained unmatched. The CDR3 is 12 amino acids. CDR3 in amino acids: CASSQDRAKAFF. CDR3 nucleotide sequence: TGCGCCAGCAGTCAGGACAGGGCGAAAGCTTTCTTT.

The CDR3 is CASRSWDRGRDEQFF. As DNA, the CDR3 is TGTGCCAGCAGGTCCTGGGACAGGGGACGGGATGAGCAGTTCTTC. This rearrangement joins TRBV6-6 to TRBJ2-1; 10 bases agree with TRBD1. The CDR3 loop spans 15 amino acids. Germline-derived CDR1 and CDR2 are MNHNY and SVGAGI (reference sequence). The trim removed 6 bases at V and 8 bases at J, leaving 10 bases unmatched.

The chain couples TRBV7-8 to TRBJ1-5, with D unresolved. Trimming cost V 2 bases and J 2 bases, with 10 bases left between them. The CDR3 is made up of 15 amino acids. Germline loops: CDR1 SGHVS, CDR2 FQNEAQ. In DNA form, the CDR3 reads TGTGCCAGCAGCTTATTCACGGGTGGCAATCAGCCCCAGCATTTT. As protein: CASSLFTGGNQPQHF. The full variable domain, completed using reference TRBV7-8 and TRBJ1-5, is GAGVSQSPRYKVAKRGQDVALRCDPISGHVSLFWYQQALGQGPEFLTYFQNEAQLDKSGLPSDRFFAERPEGSVSTLKIQRTQQEDSAVYLCASSLFTGGNQPQHFGDGTRLSIL.

The V call is TRBV25-1, the J call TRBJ1-6; no clear D. This CDR3 is built from 13 residues. Trimming pared 10 bases from V and 4 bases from J, leaving 11 bases between. Germline V CDR1 and CDR2: MGHDK, SYGVNS. CDR3 in DNA: TGTGCCACCAGGACTGGTTATAATTCACCCCTCCACTTT. Encoded protein: CATRTGYNSPLHF.

On this clone: This sample includes further DNA sequences coding for the same CDR3. J is TRBJ2-3 and V is TRBV5-1, with 8 bases that match TRBD2. Trimming cost V 3 bases and J 0 bases; bases outside gene matches: 3. This CDR3 is 15 amino acids long. Germline CDR1 and CDR2: SGHRS and YFSETQ. This CDR3 is CASSSLAGSTDTQYF. In DNA, the CDR3 is TGCGCCAGCAGCTCCTTAGCGGGGAGCACAGATACGCAGTATTTT.

This rearrangement joins TRBV4-1 to TRBJ2-3, with unresolved D. This CDR3 has 14 residues. Germline values: CDR1 MGHRA, CDR2 YSYEKL. The ends were cut back, 0 bases at V and 6 bases at J, with 10 bases in the middle. CDR3 coding DNA: TGCGCCAGCAGCCAAGATACGGGTGGGGATACGCAGTATTTT. Translation gives CASSQDTGGDTQYF.

The genes are TRBV7-2 and TRBJ1-1; maybe TRBD1 (5 bases). CDR1 and CDR2 from the germline V gene are SGHTA and FQGNSA. This CDR3 comprises 16 residues. Trimming took 1 base from V and 0 from J, leaving 12 bases between them. Here the CDR3 reads CASSLVSRGLNTEAFF. The CDR3 nucleotides read TGTGCCAGCAGCTTAGTTTCTAGGGGATTGAACACTGAAGCTTTCTTT.

This chain links TRBV6-5 with TRBJ1-1; a weak D match, TRBD1 (6 bases). V shed 6 bases and J shed 4 bases, with 15 bases lying between them. The CDR3 totals 14 residues. Germline V gene sequence: CDR1 MNHEY, CDR2 SVGAGI. The CDR3 DNA follows: TGTGCCAGCAGAAGACCGTCACAGGGCACTGAAGCTTTCTTT. As protein: CASRRPSQGTEAFF.

This chain connects TRBV7-9 to TRBJ2-1; D is undetermined. Germline V gene data show CDR1 as SEHNR and CDR2 as FQNEAQ (reference sequence). This CDR3 has 12 amino acids. The V end lost 1 base, the J end lost 8 bases, and 6 bases lay between the germline ends. This CDR3 is CASSLGLDEQFF. In DNA form, the CDR3 reads TGTGCCAGCAGCTTAGGACTCGATGAGCAGTTCTTC.

The chain carries TRBV18 and TRBJ2-7; possibly TRBD2 for D (6 bases). Germline-derived CDR1 and CDR2 are KGHSH and LQKENI. This CDR3 contains 14 residues. Trimming took off 3 bases at V and 0 bases at J, with 9 bases between the two ends. This chain's CDR3 is CASSPLEGSYEQYF. The CDR3 DNA sequence: TGTGCCAGCTCACCTCTGGAGGGCTCCTACGAGCAGTACTTC.

The rearrangement uses TRBV25-1 and TRBJ2-7; perhaps TRBD2 as D (5 bases). Trimming pared 2 bases from V and 2 bases from J, leaving 10 bases between. The CDR3 totals 14 residues. The germline gives CDR1 MGHDK, CDR2 SYGVNS. Written as DNA, the CDR3 is TGTGCCAGCAGTGAAAGGGAGAACACCTACGAGCAGTACTTC. Translating gives CASSERENTYEQYF.

V is TRBV28 and J is TRBJ1-5; D might be TRBD1 (6 bases). The CDR3 length is 15 residues. Trimming stripped 5 bases from V and 6 bases from J, with 17 bases between. Germline CDR1 is MDHEN and CDR2 is SYDVKM. CDR3 protein: CASSTLGGAGQPQHF. The CDR3 coding sequence is TGTGCCAGCAGTACCCTGGGGGGGGCAGGTCAGCCCCAGCATTTT.

The CDR3 DNA is TGTGCCAGCAGTCTCGGGATTCAAGCCAAAAACATTCAGTACTTC. Its protein product is CASSLGIQAKNIQYF. This chain joins TRBV27 and TRBJ2-4, with a possible D match to TRBD2 (5 bases). CDR3 length equals 15 residues. Germline V lookup: CDR1 MNHEY, CDR2 SMNVEV (reference sequence). V was cut by 5 bases and J by 0 bases, with 11 bases left in between.

The gene calls are TRBV4-1 and TRBJ1-5; D unresolved. Trimming cost V 1 base and J 9 bases, with 13 bases left between them. The CDR3 loop spans 14 amino acids. Per germline, CDR1 MGHRA and CDR2 YSYEKL. The CDR3: CASSQVGVMAPQHF. For the CDR3, the DNA is TGCGCCAGCAGCCAAGTCGGGGTCATGGCGCCCCAGCATTTT.